These T cell receptor beta chains were read from a single sample in a study of T cell responses to AZD1222 COVID-19 vaccine. The protocol was immunoSEQ multiplex PCR, while the TCRdb copy is restricted to in-frame clones and leaves out a portion. The sample lists about 170,000 clones; about 83% were seen once. The specimen was peripheral blood, collected 28 days after the second AZD1222 dose. The receptors originated from an adult who received the AZD1222 COVID-19 vaccine. Each CDR3 is given with its conserved first and last residue. A D gene is named only where the DNA matches it firmly.

CDR3 protein | J gene | D gene | V gene
CASSQDPGTSDNEQFF | TRBJ2-1 | TRBD2 | TRBV4-2
CASSLSVLDGENEQFF | TRBJ2-1 | . | TRBV7-7
CASDNRAGLNTEAFF | TRBJ1-1 | . | TRBV19
CAISDRGGTEAFF | TRBJ1-1 | . | TRBV10-3
CASSPQTNDYGYTF | TRBJ1-2 | . | TRBV18
CASSIDGRGGGYTEAFF | TRBJ1-1 | . | TRBV19
CASSEVAGTQETQYF | TRBJ2-5 | . | TRBV6-1
CASSSPSGTANTGELFF | TRBJ2-2 | TRBD1 | TRBV11-3
CASSSRKVLNGQGLTDTQYF | TRBJ2-3 | TRBD1 | TRBV7-8
CASSERLSGNTIYF | TRBJ1-3 | . | TRBV10-1
CASTPGPNNSPLHF | TRBJ1-6 | . | TRBV4-1
CASSIRDSNIQYF | TRBJ2-4 | . | TRBV7-2
CASSEVTGTGVDEQYF | TRBJ2-7 | TRBD1 | TRBV6-1
CASSLIPGVTGYEQYF | TRBJ2-7 | . | TRBV5-1
CASRSDRGVNTEAFF | TRBJ1-1 | TRBD1 | TRBV5-6
CASSQGGHGYTF | TRBJ1-2 | . | TRBV4-1
CASSIGQGGSIQYF | TRBJ2-4 | TRBD2 | TRBV19
CASSSARGVQETQYF | TRBJ2-5 | . | TRBV5-1
CSVAGLAGRGEQYF | TRBJ2-7 | TRBD2 | TRBV29-1
CASKPGAGGTEAFF | TRBJ1-1 | TRBD1 | TRBV5-5
CASSFEGQGNSPLHF | TRBJ1-6 | TRBD1 | TRBV7-9
CASSIQGGYGYTF | TRBJ1-2 | TRBD1 | TRBV9
CASSPTDDDGYTF | TRBJ1-2 | . | TRBV6-2/TRBV6-3
CASSEVRAQGDGYTF | TRBJ1-2 | . | TRBV2
CASSQERGSPLHF | TRBJ1-6 | . | TRBV4-3
CASSQDTVYGYTF | TRBJ1-2 | . | TRBV4-2
CASSPQRGDTGELFF | TRBJ2-2 | TRBD2 | TRBV18
CASRQGGAGELFF | TRBJ2-2 | . | TRBV4-1
CASSQVSARVASGNTIYF | TRBJ1-3 | . | TRBV3-1/TRBV3-2
CASSSGDSLNTEAFF | TRBJ1-1 | TRBD1 | TRBV3-1/TRBV3-2
CASGLERVGETQYF | TRBJ2-5 | . | TRBV12-5
CASSLAARSGELFF | TRBJ2-2 | . | TRBV7-7
CASRKNLQETQYF | TRBJ2-5 | . | TRBV9
CASSFGAETQYF | TRBJ2-5 | . | TRBV11-2
CATAPRVPGPQHF | TRBJ1-5 | . | TRBV6-5
CASSRASGDPGEQYF | TRBJ2-7 | TRBD2 | TRBV7-2
CASSEQSVGTEAFF | TRBJ1-1 | . | TRBV6-1
CASASGSNEQYF | TRBJ2-7 | . | TRBV6-5
CASSLTGTQVYNEQFF | TRBJ2-1 | . | TRBV3-1/TRBV3-2
CASSPGAGRGGTGELFF | TRBJ2-2 | . | TRBV4-3
CASSFGTGGTEAFF | TRBJ1-1 | TRBD1 | TRBV6-5
CASSIEQGYSPLHF | TRBJ1-6 | . | TRBV19
CASRPGEETQYF | TRBJ2-5 | . | TRBV6-5
CASILSPGPEAFF | TRBJ1-1 | . | TRBV12-3/TRBV12-4
CASSRRGTSNHEQYF | TRBJ2-7 | TRBD2 | TRBV9
CARGRRGAGEQYF | TRBJ2-7 | TRBD2 | TRBV10-1
CASLKGAGPYNEQFF | TRBJ2-1 | . | TRBV18
CASSPRWDRGNTEAFF | TRBJ1-1 | TRBD1 | TRBV7-9
CASSLPGGSGELFF | TRBJ2-2 | . | TRBV14
CASSTGYEQYF | TRBJ2-7 | . | TRBV2
CSAGTHNEQFF | TRBJ2-1 | . | TRBV20-1
CASSSTGTPYGYTF | TRBJ1-2 | . | TRBV18
CASSLEVTAHEQYF | TRBJ2-7 | . | TRBV5-1
CASSDVQAWSNQPQHF | TRBJ1-5 | . | TRBV6-1
CASNLRGGNEQFF | TRBJ2-1 | . | TRBV4-1
CASSLYNEQFF | TRBJ2-1 | . | TRBV27
CASSKQGSNQPQHF | TRBJ1-5 | TRBD1 | TRBV19